The rows below give T cell receptor beta chains drawn from one sample of a study of blood T cell repertoires in COVID-19. Here immunoSEQ multiplex PCR was the method, and the copy in TCRdb shows in-frame clones only, minus some. The data contain tens of thousands of clones, around 84% of them singletons. The sequenced sample consisted of peripheral blood. The receptor set was obtained from a middle-aged man with active COVID-19. The CDR3 runs from the conserved cysteine through the conserved F or W. The order of the fields is J gene, D gene, V gene, clone size, CDR3 protein, CDR3 DNA. The D gene is left open where the match is weak. Rows may omit the clone size; those that give it use once, few, many or a size class.

J gene: TRBJ1-2; D gene: .; V gene: TRBV25-1; clone size: .; CDR3 protein: CASSEFTQGTGGYTF; CDR3 DNA: TGTGCCAGCAGTGAATTCACTCAGGGAACGGGTGGCTACACCTTC
J gene: TRBJ2-3; D gene: .; V gene: TRBV5-1; clone size: .; CDR3 protein: CASSLGASAVYLDTQYF; CDR3 DNA: TGCGCCAGCAGCTTGGGGGCTAGCGCGGTATATTTGGATACGCAGTATTTT
J gene: TRBJ1-2; D gene: TRBD1; V gene: TRBV27; clone size: .; CDR3 protein: CASGYQGAGYGYTF; CDR3 DNA: TGTGCCAGCGGTTACCAGGGGGCAGGGTATGGCTACACCTTC
J gene: TRBJ2-5; D gene: .; V gene: TRBV7-6; clone size: once; CDR3 protein: CASSLGLGETQYF; CDR3 DNA: TGTGCCAGCAGCTTAGGTCTAGGAGAGACCCAGTACTTC
J gene: TRBJ1-5; D gene: .; V gene: TRBV9; clone size: once; CDR3 protein: CASSVAGGPSQPQHF; CDR3 DNA: TGTGCCAGCAGCGTAGCGGGCGGGCCGAGTCAGCCCCAGCATTTT
J gene: TRBJ1-1; D gene: .; V gene: TRBV11-3; clone size: once; CDR3 protein: CASSTPGYTEAFF; CDR3 DNA: TGTGCCAGCAGCACCCCGGGGTACACTGAAGCTTTCTTT
J gene: TRBJ1-5; D gene: .; V gene: TRBV6-2/TRBV6-3; clone size: .; CDR3 protein: CASSQTGDRNQPQHF; CDR3 DNA: TGTGCCAGCAGTCAGACGGGAGACCGGAATCAGCCCCAGCATTTT
J gene: TRBJ2-5; D gene: TRBD1; V gene: TRBV6-6; clone size: .; CDR3 protein: CASSYRTGLETQYF; CDR3 DNA: TGTGCCAGCAGTTACCGGACAGGGCTGGAGACCCAGTACTTC
J gene: TRBJ1-1; D gene: .; V gene: TRBV18; clone size: .; CDR3 protein: CASSPAGDEAFF; CDR3 DNA: TGTGCCAGCTCACCAGCAGGTGATGAAGCTTTCTTT
J gene: TRBJ2-5; D gene: .; V gene: TRBV3-1/TRBV3-2; clone size: .; CDR3 protein: CASSFSRQETQYF; CDR3 DNA: TGTGCCAGCAGCTTCTCGCGGCAAGAGACCCAGTACTTC
J gene: TRBJ2-3; D gene: .; V gene: TRBV10-3; clone size: .; CDR3 protein: CAISEYQGPTDTQYF; CDR3 DNA: TGTGCCATCAGCGAGTATCAGGGGCCCACAGATACGCAGTATTTT
J gene: TRBJ2-1; D gene: .; V gene: TRBV9; clone size: .; CDR3 protein: CASSEGVNGRNNEQFF; CDR3 DNA: TGTGCCAGCAGCGAGGGGGTGAACGGGAGGAACAATGAGCAGTTCTTC
J gene: TRBJ1-5; D gene: .; V gene: TRBV30; clone size: .; CDR3 protein: CAWSVRSGRAGEDQPQHF; CDR3 DNA: TGTGCCTGGAGTGTACGCTCTGGACGGGCTGGGGAGGATCAGCCCCAGCATTTT
J gene: TRBJ1-5; D gene: TRBD1; V gene: TRBV15; clone size: .; CDR3 protein: CATSRTTIQGVSNQPQHF; CDR3 DNA: TGTGCCACCAGCAGAACGACGATTCAGGGGGTATCCAATCAGCCCCAGCATTTT
J gene: TRBJ1-1; D gene: .; V gene: TRBV15; clone size: .; CDR3 protein: CATSPGRLAEAFF; CDR3 DNA: TGTGCCACCAGTCCAGGCCGTTTGGCTGAAGCTTTCTTT
J gene: TRBJ2-3; D gene: TRBD2; V gene: TRBV5-4; clone size: .; CDR3 protein: CASSSLAGGLTDTQYF; CDR3 DNA: TGTGCCAGCAGCAGCCTAGCGGGGGGTCTCACAGATACGCAGTATTTT
J gene: TRBJ1-6; D gene: TRBD1; V gene: TRBV5-5; clone size: .; CDR3 protein: CASSLRTGQGDSPLHF; CDR3 DNA: TGTGCCAGCAGCTTGAGGACGGGACAGGGCGATTCACCCCTCCACTTT
J gene: TRBJ2-1; D gene: TRBD1; V gene: TRBV7-2; clone size: .; CDR3 protein: CASSLGTRQGQFF; CDR3 DNA: TGTGCCAGCAGCTTAGGTACGAGACAGGGGCAGTTCTTC
J gene: TRBJ1-4; D gene: .; V gene: TRBV18; clone size: .; CDR3 protein: CASSRGTNEKLFF; CDR3 DNA: TGTGCCAGCTCCCGCGGGACTAATGAAAAACTGTTTTTT
J gene: TRBJ1-1; D gene: .; V gene: TRBV11-2; clone size: .; CDR3 protein: CASSPQRLNTEAFF; CDR3 DNA: TGTGCCAGCAGCCCCCAGAGGCTTAACACTGAAGCTTTCTTT
J gene: TRBJ2-2; D gene: .; V gene: TRBV24-1; clone size: .; CDR3 protein: CATSDPAGNTGELFF; CDR3 DNA: TGTGCCACCAGTGATCCCGCGGGAAACACCGGGGAGCTGTTTTTT
J gene: TRBJ2-7; D gene: TRBD2; V gene: TRBV13; clone size: .; CDR3 protein: CASSLGTGGYEQYF; CDR3 DNA: TGTGCCAGCAGCTTAGGGACGGGGGGCTACGAGCAGTACTTC
J gene: TRBJ1-2; D gene: .; V gene: TRBV19; clone size: .; CDR3 protein: CASSIRTGGYTF; CDR3 DNA: TGTGCCAGTAGTATAAGAACGGGAGGCTACACCTTC
J gene: TRBJ1-3; D gene: .; V gene: TRBV7-2; clone size: .; CDR3 protein: CASSLGPTEVGNTIYF; CDR3 DNA: TGTGCCAGCAGCCTGGGCCCTACGGAGGTCGGAAACACCATATATTTT
J gene: TRBJ2-3; D gene: TRBD1; V gene: TRBV5-3; clone size: once; CDR3 protein: CARSFETGEDTQYF; CDR3 DNA: TGTGCCAGAAGCTTTGAGACAGGGGAAGATACGCAGTATTTT
J gene: TRBJ2-1; D gene: .; V gene: TRBV4-2; clone size: .; CDR3 protein: CASSQEASFSHNEQFF; CDR3 DNA: TGTGCCAGCAGCCAAGAGGCTAGTTTCAGCCACAATGAGCAGTTCTTC
J gene: TRBJ1-6; D gene: .; V gene: TRBV6-5; clone size: .; CDR3 protein: CASSSRRGGSSPLHF; CDR3 DNA: TGTGCCAGCAGTTCGCGGCGGGGCGGCAGTTCACCCCTCCACTTT
J gene: TRBJ1-1; D gene: .; V gene: TRBV2; clone size: few; CDR3 protein: CASRRLNTEAFF; CDR3 DNA: TGTGCCTCTCGGCGGTTGAACACTGAAGCTTTCTTT
J gene: TRBJ2-3; D gene: .; V gene: TRBV12-5; clone size: .; CDR3 protein: CASGRAGAADTQYF; CDR3 DNA: TGTGCTAGTGGGAGGGCAGGTGCGGCAGATACGCAGTATTTT
J gene: TRBJ2-3; D gene: TRBD2; V gene: TRBV13; clone size: .; CDR3 protein: CASTLKRGVSTDTQYF; CDR3 DNA: TGTGCCAGCACCCTAAAGCGGGGGGTAAGCACAGATACGCAGTATTTT
J gene: TRBJ2-7; D gene: .; V gene: TRBV19; clone size: .; CDR3 protein: CASSADSREQYF; CDR3 DNA: TGTGCCAGTAGTGCTGACAGTCGCGAGCAGTACTTC
J gene: TRBJ1-1; D gene: .; V gene: TRBV15; clone size: .; CDR3 protein: CATSRGGQAMNTEAFF; CDR3 DNA: TGTGCCACCAGCAGAGGCGGCCAAGCGATGAACACTGAAGCTTTCTTT
J gene: TRBJ2-7; D gene: .; V gene: TRBV6-5; clone size: .; CDR3 protein: CASSPTGTSEYEQYF; CDR3 DNA: TGTGCCAGCAGTCCCACCGGGACATCCGAATACGAGCAGTACTTC
J gene: TRBJ1-2; D gene: TRBD1; V gene: TRBV5-1; clone size: .; CDR3 protein: CASSSTGGDYGYTF; CDR3 DNA: TGCGCCAGCAGCTCGACAGGGGGAGACTATGGCTACACCTTC
J gene: TRBJ1-1; D gene: TRBD1; V gene: TRBV5-1; clone size: .; CDR3 protein: CASTETGMNTEAFF; CDR3 DNA: TGCGCCAGCACCGAGACAGGGATGAACACTGAAGCTTTCTTT
J gene: TRBJ1-2; D gene: TRBD1; V gene: TRBV29-1; clone size: .; CDR3 protein: CSVGRGQDGYTF; CDR3 DNA: TGCAGCGTTGGCAGGGGGCAGGATGGCTACACCTTC
J gene: TRBJ1-2; D gene: .; V gene: TRBV5-6; clone size: .; CDR3 protein: CASSSGVLGNYGYTF; CDR3 DNA: TGTGCCAGCAGCTCAGGGGTTTTAGGTAACTATGGCTACACCTTC
J gene: TRBJ2-3; D gene: TRBD2; V gene: TRBV14; clone size: .; CDR3 protein: CASSQVLADTDTQYF; CDR3 DNA: TGTGCCAGCAGCCAAGTGCTAGCGGACACAGATACGCAGTATTTT
J gene: TRBJ2-5; D gene: .; V gene: TRBV7-3; clone size: .; CDR3 protein: CASSLFGQGETQYF; CDR3 DNA: TGTGCCAGCAGCTTATTCGGGCAGGGGGAGACCCAGTACTTC
J gene: TRBJ2-1; D gene: TRBD1; V gene: TRBV4-1; clone size: few; CDR3 protein: CASSQGRTGSYNEQFF; CDR3 DNA: TGCGCCAGCAGCCAAGGCCGGACAGGGTCCTACAATGAGCAGTTCTTC
J gene: TRBJ2-1; D gene: .; V gene: TRBV19; clone size: .; CDR3 protein: CASSTRLSHNEQFF; CDR3 DNA: TGTGCCAGTAGTACTCGGTTGAGTCACAATGAGCAGTTCTTC
J gene: TRBJ2-7; D gene: .; V gene: TRBV10-3; clone size: .; CDR3 protein: CAISEWSLEQYF; CDR3 DNA: TGTGCCATCAGTGAGTGGTCACTCGAGCAGTACTTC
J gene: TRBJ1-5; D gene: .; V gene: TRBV19; clone size: .; CDR3 protein: CASISRHRELDNQPQHF; CDR3 DNA: TGTGCCAGTATTTCGCGGCACAGGGAATTAGACAATCAGCCCCAGCATTTT
J gene: TRBJ2-3; D gene: .; V gene: TRBV27; clone size: .; CDR3 protein: CASSLSESIGYKYF; CDR3 DNA: TGTGCCAGCAGTTTATCGGAGTCAATCGGGTACAAGTATTTT
J gene: TRBJ1-1; D gene: TRBD1; V gene: TRBV15; clone size: .; CDR3 protein: CATSRDPTGVLPEAFF; CDR3 DNA: TGTGCCACCAGCAGAGATCCGACAGGGGTACTTCCTGAAGCTTTCTTT
J gene: TRBJ1-4; D gene: .; V gene: TRBV2; clone size: .; CDR3 protein: CAGGETGEKLFF; CDR3 DNA: TGTGCCGGAGGAGAGACGGGTGAAAAACTGTTTTTT
J gene: TRBJ1-4; D gene: .; V gene: TRBV19; clone size: .; CDR3 protein: CASSRTSTNEKLFF; CDR3 DNA: TGTGCCAGTAGTCGGACTTCGACTAATGAAAAACTGTTTTTT
J gene: TRBJ1-4; D gene: .; V gene: TRBV3-1/TRBV3-2; clone size: .; CDR3 protein: CASRRGGNEKLFF; CDR3 DNA: TGTGCCAGCAGACGGGGAGGAAATGAAAAACTGTTTTTT
J gene: TRBJ1-6; D gene: .; V gene: TRBV3-1/TRBV3-2; clone size: .; CDR3 protein: CASSQVGQGYSPLHF; CDR3 DNA: TGTGCCAGCAGCCAAGTGGGGCAGGGGTATTCACCCCTCCACTTT
J gene: TRBJ2-6; D gene: TRBD1; V gene: TRBV5-4; clone size: .; CDR3 protein: CASSPDRVGANVLTF; CDR3 DNA: TGTGCCAGCAGCCCGGACAGGGTAGGGGCCAACGTCCTGACTTTC
J gene: TRBJ1-5; D gene: .; V gene: TRBV6-6; clone size: .; CDR3 protein: CASSYGQGNSNQPQHF; CDR3 DNA: TGTGCCAGCAGTTACGGTCAGGGGAATAGCAATCAGCCCCAGCATTTT
J gene: TRBJ2-6; D gene: .; V gene: TRBV11-2; clone size: .; CDR3 protein: CASSLQVGAGANVLTF; CDR3 DNA: TGTGCCAGCAGCTTACAAGTGGGAGCTGGGGCCAACGTCCTGACTTTC
J gene: TRBJ1-1; D gene: .; V gene: TRBV5-1; clone size: .; CDR3 protein: CASSSFGGNTEAFF; CDR3 DNA: TGCGCCAGCAGCTCGTTCGGCGGGAACACTGAAGCTTTCTTT
J gene: TRBJ1-5; D gene: TRBD1; V gene: TRBV11-2; clone size: .; CDR3 protein: CASSLGGPGTAGGQPQHF; CDR3 DNA: TGTGCCAGCAGCTTAGGGGGCCCCGGGACCGCAGGGGGACAGCCCCAGCATTTT
J gene: TRBJ2-2; D gene: TRBD2; V gene: TRBV19; clone size: .; CDR3 protein: CATRTGGPGELFF; CDR3 DNA: TGTGCCACCCGAACGGGAGGACCCGGGGAGCTGTTTTTT
J gene: TRBJ2-7; D gene: TRBD2; V gene: TRBV5-4; clone size: .; CDR3 protein: CASSSKGLAGMYEQYF; CDR3 DNA: TGTGCCAGCAGCTCAAAGGGACTAGCGGGGATGTACGAGCAGTACTTC
J gene: TRBJ2-5; D gene: TRBD2; V gene: TRBV25-1; clone size: .; CDR3 protein: CASSESGSRETQYF; CDR3 DNA: TGTGCCAGCAGTGAGAGCGGGAGCCGGGAGACCCAGTACTTC